Below, 27 T cell receptor beta chains from the same sample are listed, as sequenced in a study of CD8+ T cells in alopecia areata. RNA was extracted and reverse transcribed into cDNA as the sequencing template. This table comes from immunoSEQ multiplex PCR, and its TCRdb copy is limited to in-frame clones, with some not included. The sample includes hundreds of thousands of clones, roughly two thirds of them seen just once. Here the sequenced sample was CD4+ T cells sorted from blood, taken at week 0. The receptor source for this set is a human donor with alopecia areata.

The V and J genes are TRBV5-1 and TRBJ2-1, with D perhaps matching TRBD1 (6 bases). The V and J ends lost 4 bases and 7 bases respectively, with 15 bases between them. The CDR3 is made up of 14 amino acids. Germline V CDR1 and CDR2: SGHRS, YFSETQ. CDR3: CASSTPQGRNEQFF. CDR3 in DNA: TGCGCCAGCAGCACACCACAGGGAAGGAATGAGCAGTTCTTC. The full variable domain, completed using reference TRBV5-1 and TRBJ2-1, is KAGVTQTPRYLIKTRGQQVTLSCSPISGHRSVSWYQQTPGQGLQFLFEYFSETQRNKGNFPGRFSGRQFSNSRSEMNVSTLELGDSALYLCASSTPQGRNEQFFGPGTRLTVL.

This clone was observed once. The chain couples TRBV30 to TRBJ1-4; the match to TRBD1 covers 10 bases. Germline CDR1 is GTSNPN and CDR2 is SVGIG (reference sequence). CDR3 length: 15 residues. With V trimmed by 3 bases and J by 2 bases, 3 bases remained unmatched. The CDR3 DNA sequence: TGTGCCTGGAGGGCGACAGGGGGCACTAATGAAAAACTGTTTTTT. This codes for CAWRATGGTNEKLFF.

CDR3 bases: TGCAGCGTTCTGACTAGCGGGGCCGGGGAGCTGTTTTTT. Residues: CSVLTSGAGELFF. The chain recombines TRBV29-1 with TRBJ2-2, with 11 bases fitting TRBD2. Germline V gene sequence: CDR1 SQVTM, CDR2 ANQGSEA. V lost 5 bases to trimming and J lost 6 bases; unmatched junction nucleotides: 2. The CDR3 extends over 13 amino acids.

This clone was detected only a few times. The genes are TRBV6-5 and TRBJ1-6; D is ambiguous. The V gene lost 7 bases and the J gene lost 5 bases, with 12 bases spanning the gap. Germline V gives CDR1 MNHEY, CDR2 SVGAGI. CDR3 length equals 14 residues. The CDR3 is CASKMGMDNSPLHF. The CDR3 DNA sequence: TGTGCCAGCAAAATGGGGATGGATAATTCACCCCTCCACTTT.

This clone was recorded a few times. J is TRBJ2-5 and V is TRBV29-1; the D is unclear. Trimming removed 6 bases from V and 1 base from J, with 9 bases in between. The CDR3 contains 12 residues. From germline, CDR1 is SQVTM and CDR2 ANQGSEA. CDR3 region: CSVNDGQETQYF. In DNA, the CDR3 is TGCAGCGTAAACGACGGCCAAGAGACCCAGTACTTC.

The V call is TRBV7-2, the J call TRBJ1-3, with D hard to call. CDR3 length: 15 amino acids. Trimming cost V 3 bases and J 0 bases, with 9 bases left between them. CDR1 is SGHTA, CDR2 FQGNSA, per germline. This CDR3 reads CASSFGETSGNTIYF. The CDR3 region has the DNA TGTGCCAGCAGCTTCGGAGAGACCTCTGGAAACACCATATATTTT.

The genes are TRBV9 and TRBJ2-1, with 7 bases lining up with TRBD2. J was trimmed by 4 bases and V by 3 bases; bases with no gene match: 4. The CDR3 is made up of 14 amino acids. Looked up from germline, CDR1 is SGDLS and CDR2 is YYNGEE. Here the CDR3 reads CASSATGGYNEQFF. The CDR3 coding sequence is TGTGCCAGCAGCGCCACGGGGGGTTACAATGAGCAGTTCTTC. The whole variable domain, filled in from reference TRBV9 and TRBJ2-1, reads DSGVTQTPKHLITATGQRVTLRCSPRSGDLSVYWYQQSLDQGLQFLIQYYNGEERAKGNILERFSAQQFPDLHSELNLSSLELGDSALYFCASSATGGYNEQFFGPGTRLTVL.

The genes are TRBV30 and TRBJ2-5; 8 positions match TRBD1. V lost 0 bases, J lost 3 bases, and 6 bases stayed unmatched. Looked up from germline, CDR1 is GTSNPN and CDR2 is SVGIG (reference sequence). This CDR3 comprises 15 residues. CDR3 sequence (DNA): TGTGCCTGGAGTGTACTCCCAGGGGGCGAAGAGACCCAGTACTTC. It is translated as CAWSVLPGGEETQYF.

This clone was seen just once. CDR3 coding DNA: TGCGCCAGCAGCTACACAGATACGCAGTATTTT. It encodes CASSYTDTQYF. This chain links TRBV5-1 with TRBJ2-3, with D unclear. With 3 bases removed from V and 2 bases from J, the gap between germline ends came to 1 base. The CDR3 sequence is 11 residues long. Germline V CDR1 and CDR2: SGHRS, YFSETQ.

The sample holds one count of this clone. The chain couples TRBV19 to TRBJ1-1; TRBD1 is a possible D gene (6 bases). CDR1 LNHDA and CDR2 SQIVND come from the germline V gene (reference sequence). V gave up 1 base and J gave up 3 bases, with 9 bases separating them. The CDR3 is made up of 14 amino acids. In DNA form, the CDR3 reads TGTGCCAGTAGTATAGGGGGGGCGTACACTGAAGCTTTCTTT. Residues: CASSIGGAYTEAFF.

Only a few counts were recorded for this clone. This chain connects TRBV5-1 to TRBJ2-5, with D maybe TRBD1 (5 bases). This CDR3 has 14 residues. Germline CDR1 reads SGHRS; CDR2 reads YFSETQ. V lost 1 base, J lost 5 bases, and 12 bases lay in between. The CDR3 DNA reads as TGCGCCAGCAGCTTGAGGATTAAGGGGGAGACCCAGTACTTC. This translates into CASSLRIKGETQYF. Looking up the rest from reference TRBV5-1 and TRBJ2-5 gives the full variable domain: KAGVTQTPRYLIKTRGQQVTLSCSPISGHRSVSWYQQTPGQGLQFLFEYFSETQRNKGNFPGRFSGRQFSNSRSEMNVSTLELGDSALYLCASSLRIKGETQYFGPGTRLLVL.

This chain uses TRBV7-2 with TRBJ1-6; possible D gene TRBD1, 6 bases. From germline, CDR1 is SGHTA and CDR2 FQGNSA. Trimming cost V 1 base and J 5 bases, with 9 bases left between them. CDR3 length: 15 amino acids. The CDR3 DNA follows: TGTGCCAGCAGCTTAGACAGGGAGCATAATTCACCCCTCCACTTT. It codes for CASSLDREHNSPLHF.

This chain uses TRBV29-1 with TRBJ2-1; TRBD1 agrees at 9 bases. Germline V gene sequence: CDR1 SQVTM, CDR2 ANQGSEA. With V trimmed by 6 bases and J by 8 bases, 11 bases remained unmatched. CDR3 length: 14 amino acids. CDR3 residues: CSVAGQGRWDEQFF. The CDR3 DNA sequence: TGCAGCGTCGCCGGACAGGGGAGGTGGGATGAGCAGTTCTTC.

The chain has TRBV7-3 and TRBJ2-1, with 7 bases aligning to TRBD1. This CDR3 contains 16 residues. Per germline, CDR1 SGHTA and CDR2 FQGTGA. V was pared by 3 bases and J by 6 bases, with 11 bases of the junction left unmatched. This chain's CDR3 is CASSLTPGQTINEQFF. DNA of the CDR3: TGTGCCAGCAGCTTGACTCCGGGACAGACGATCAATGAGCAGTTCTTC.

This clone came up a few times. The rearrangement uses TRBV30 and TRBJ2-1, with D possibly matching TRBD2 (5 bases). V lost 3 bases and J lost 9, with 15 bases in between. Germline V gives CDR1 GTSNPN, CDR2 SVGIG (reference sequence). The CDR3 is made up of 13 amino acids. CDR3 protein: CAWRRGFEGEQFF. The CDR3 DNA sequence: TGTGCCTGGAGGCGAGGCTTCGAGGGTGAGCAGTTCTTC.

This clone has more than one count but fewer than ten. The chain carries TRBV15 and TRBJ1-5; weak D call: TRBD1 (5 bases). V was clipped by 8 bases and J by 3 bases, with 14 bases between them. Germline V CDR1 and CDR2: LNHNV, YYDKDF (reference sequence). This CDR3 region has 14 residues. CDR3 sequence reads: CATRSGALNQPQHF. As DNA, the CDR3 is TGTGCCACCCGAAGCGGGGCCCTCAATCAGCCCCAGCATTTT.

This clone was detected only a few times. The DNA is omitted, as the CDR3 cannot be located on it reliably, and the CDR3 follows TCRdb's listing. V and J are TRBV19 and TRBJ2-7; TRBD2, the table's D call, lacks a check against the DNA. The CDR3 has 14 residues if both end residues are counted. Germline CDR1 LNHDA, CDR2 SQIVND (reference sequence). The CDR3 loop is CASSILARGGEQYF.

The rearrangement uses TRBV7-3 and TRBJ2-1, with TRBD2 identical over 14 bases. The CDR3 length is 15 residues. Germline lookup yields CDR1 SGHTA and CDR2 FQGTGA. After removal of 4 bases from V and 8 bases from J, the junction contained 4 bases not matched to a gene. The CDR3 here is CASSSGTSGGYEQFF. The CDR3 region has the DNA TGTGCCAGCAGCTCAGGGACTAGCGGGGGTTATGAGCAGTTCTTC.

This clone was observed a handful of times. The chain combines TRBV7-2 with TRBJ1-1; 10 bases line up with TRBD1. This CDR3 comprises 15 residues. Germline CDR1 is SGHTA and CDR2 is FQGNSA. V dropped 6 bases and J dropped 5; count of bases not matched to a gene: 9. CDR3 coding DNA: TGTGCCAGCAGATCGATGGGACAGGGGAAGACTGAAGCTTTCTTT. Translation gives CASRSMGQGKTEAFF.

The rearrangement joins TRBV29-1 to TRBJ2-6, with unresolved D. The V end lost 0 bases, the J end lost 2 bases, and 17 bases lay between the germline ends. The CDR3 is 18 residues long. Germline V CDR1 and CDR2: SQVTM, ANQGSEA. In DNA form, the CDR3 reads TGCAGCGTTGAAGATCGTGTCGGGTCGGGCACTGGGGCCAACGTCCTGACTTTC. Its protein is CSVEDRVGSGTGANVLTF.

V usage is TRBV30 and J usage is TRBJ2-5; D is uncertain. TRBJ2-7 explains the end of the DNA better; the J call may be wrong. CDR3 length equals 12 residues. The V gene's germline CDR1 is GTSNPN and CDR2 SVGIG (reference sequence). Here the CDR3 reads CAWTGGSYEQYF. The CDR3, as DNA: TGTGCCTGGACAGGCGGCTCCTACGAGCAGTACTTC.

The chain links TRBV30 to TRBJ1-6; weak D call: TRBD1 (5 bases). Trimming removed 0 bases from V and 9 bases from J, with 6 bases in between. Germline V lookup: CDR1 GTSNPN, CDR2 SVGIG (reference sequence). The CDR3 is 12 amino acids. The CDR3 is CAWSVGGSPLHF. The CDR3 DNA reads TGTGCCTGGAGTGTTGGGGGTTCACCCCTCCACTTT.

V and J are TRBV7-8 and TRBJ2-7, with D possibly being TRBD1 (6 bases). Germline V gene lookup returns CDR1 SGHVS and CDR2 FQNEAQ. The ends were cut back, 1 base at V and 0 bases at J, with 7 bases in the middle. This CDR3 region has 14 residues. The CDR3 DNA follows: TGTGCCAGCAGCTTAGGGGACACCTCCTACGAGCAGTACTTC. It codes for CASSLGDTSYEQYF.

The chain links TRBV5-1 to TRBJ2-5, with TRBD1 identical over 7 bases. The V gene end was trimmed by 4 bases and the J gene end by 0 bases; junction bases not matched to a gene: 3. There are 14 residues in the CDR3. CDR1 is SGHRS, CDR2 YFSETQ, per germline. The CDR3 nucleotides read TGCGCCAGCAGCGGGGACAGCCACCAAGAGACCCAGTACTTC. Protein product: CASSGDSHQETQYF.

The V gene is TRBV15, the J gene TRBJ1-6; D gene uncertain. Germline CDR1 reads LNHNV; CDR2 reads YYDKDF (reference sequence). The CDR3 has 15 residues. Trimming took off 1 base at V and 7 bases at J, with 11 bases between the two ends. CDR3 loop: CATSRAIGPNSPLHF. CDR3 bases: TGTGCCACCAGCAGAGCCATTGGGCCAAATTCACCCCTCCACTTT. The full variable domain, completed using reference TRBV15 and TRBJ1-6, is DAMVIQNPRYQVTQFGKPVTLSCSQTLNHNVMYWYQQKSSQAPKLLFHYYDKDFNNEADTPDNFQSRRPNTSFCFLDIRSPGLGDTAMYLCATSRAIGPNSPLHFGNGTRLTVT.

This rearrangement joins TRBV29-1 to TRBJ2-4; D is undetermined. CDR3 length equals 12 residues. V lost 4 bases and J lost 0, with 4 bases in between. The germline gives CDR1 SQVTM, CDR2 ANQGSEA. CDR3 protein: CSVGEAKNIQYF. The CDR3 DNA is TGCAGCGTTGGGGAAGCCAAAAACATTCAGTACTTC.

V and J are TRBV30 and TRBJ2-7, with D maybe TRBD2 (7 bases). The V gene lost 3 bases and the J gene lost 2 bases, with 14 bases spanning the gap. Germline lookup yields CDR1 GTSNPN and CDR2 SVGIG (reference sequence). The CDR3 is 14 amino acids. The DNA for the CDR3 is TGTGCCTGGAGCGCAGGGGAGGGCCCCTACGAGCAGTACTTC. Translated, it gives CAWSAGEGPYEQYF.